This T cell receptor (beta chain) was recovered during a study of OX40 agonist ivuxolimab in advanced cancers. Sequencing used immunoSEQ multiplex PCR; TCRdb keeps in-frame clones, though not all of them. The sample includes approximately 28,000 clones, approximately 90% of them seen just once. Patients were ruled out by autoimmune disease history or systemic immunosuppression. CDR1 and CDR2 (germline): PRHDT, FYEKMQ (reference sequence). CDR3 length: 14 residues. V was clipped by 6 bases and J by 2 bases, with 13 bases between them. The sequence derives from an adult with an advanced solid tumor such as melanoma, head and neck, liver or kidney cancer. Sequences were derived from CD4+ or CD8+ T cells sorted from blood, sampled in a trial of the OX40 agonist ivuxolimab. The chain joins TRBV13 to TRBJ1-2; D ambiguous. The CDR3 DNA reads as TGTGCCAGCAGGGTTTGGGGAGAGAACTATGGCTACACCTTC. It translates to CASRVWGENYGYTF.